This TCR beta chain stems from a study of OX40 agonist ivuxolimab in advanced cancers. On this clone: Its antigen is unidentified.

This CDR3 contains 13 residues. Germline CDR1 and CDR2: LGHNT and FRNRAP. The V end lost 5 bases, the J end lost 1 base, and 9 bases lay between the germline ends. The assay was immunoSEQ multiplex PCR, and TCRdb's table has in-frame clones only and misses some. The repertoire holds tens of thousands of clones, with about 88% as singletons. Study observations and caveats: More expanded clones were seen, on average, in CD8+ T cells than in CD4+.

The source is an adult with an advanced solid tumor such as melanoma, head and neck, liver or kidney cancer. The material sequenced was CD4+ or CD8+ T cells sorted from blood, taken in a trial of the OX40 agonist ivuxolimab. The genes are TRBV12-5 and TRBJ2-7, with D perhaps TRBD1 (5 bases). This CDR3 is CASGQGASYEQYF. The CDR3 bases are TGTGCTAGTGGTCAAGGGGCGTCCTACGAGCAGTACTTC.